Listed below are T cell receptor beta chains from one sample, sequenced in a study of shared clonotypes between healthy human individuals. TCRdb keeps only in-frame clones here, not all; method: immunoSEQ multiplex PCR. The table includes 2 million to 2.5 million clones, roughly 93% detected once. The sample comprised naive CD4+ T cells from PBMCs. The source is a man between 18 and 29 years old in good health. Some clones in this sample may be carry-over from other donors' samples. The CDR3 runs from the conserved cysteine through the conserved F or W. Fields, in order: J gene, V gene, CDR3 protein.

J gene: TRBJ1-4
V gene: TRBV6-1
CDR3 protein: CASSTTGGTNEKLFF

J gene: TRBJ1-1
V gene: TRBV6-5
CDR3 protein: CASKTGEVTEAFF

J gene: TRBJ1-1
V gene: TRBV5-1
CDR3 protein: CASSFLQGPLNTEAFF

J gene: TRBJ1-5
V gene: TRBV6-1
CDR3 protein: CASSEPRVRSQPQHF

J gene: TRBJ1-3
V gene: TRBV9
CDR3 protein: CASSAAPRGSGNTIYF

J gene: TRBJ2-7
V gene: TRBV28
CDR3 protein: CASSLPTTYLDEQYF

J gene: TRBJ1-2
V gene: TRBV6-4
CDR3 protein: CAGHGYTF

J gene: TRBJ1-1
V gene: TRBV2
CDR3 protein: CASRPTENTEAFF

J gene: TRBJ1-3
V gene: TRBV5-1
CDR3 protein: CASSLGADGSPSGNTIYF

J gene: TRBJ2-7
V gene: TRBV2
CDR3 protein: CASSTRVTGVGEQYF

J gene: TRBJ1-5
V gene: TRBV19
CDR3 protein: CASSSGRSPGNQPQHF

J gene: TRBJ1-5
V gene: TRBV19
CDR3 protein: CASSFGDRRNQPQHF

J gene: TRBJ1-1
V gene: TRBV19
CDR3 protein: CASTTHMNTEAFF

J gene: TRBJ2-1
V gene: TRBV27
CDR3 protein: CASSIRLAGGNEQFF

J gene: TRBJ1-2
V gene: TRBV7-2
CDR3 protein: CASSPGTGSYGYTF

J gene: TRBJ2-3
V gene: TRBV9
CDR3 protein: CASSVRAGVSTDTQYF

J gene: TRBJ2-1
V gene: TRBV25-1
CDR3 protein: CASRDTFGNEQFF

J gene: TRBJ2-3
V gene: TRBV30
CDR3 protein: CAWSDRGLAGTDTQYF

J gene: TRBJ2-1
V gene: TRBV18
CDR3 protein: CASSQGPGPDNRQFF

J gene: TRBJ2-2
V gene: TRBV6-5
CDR3 protein: CASHVGGSGGELFF

J gene: TRBJ1-3
V gene: TRBV14
CDR3 protein: CASSQDLYSGNTIYF

J gene: TRBJ2-1
V gene: TRBV5-1
CDR3 protein: CASRERLAGGDNEQFF

J gene: TRBJ1-2
V gene: TRBV27
CDR3 protein: CASGILPFYGYTF

J gene: TRBJ2-3
V gene: TRBV5-4
CDR3 protein: CASSLPSGRAVDTQYF

J gene: TRBJ1-2
V gene: TRBV7-2
CDR3 protein: CASSPPQTRGYGYTF

J gene: TRBJ2-5
V gene: TRBV29-1
CDR3 protein: CSARRREPGEQYF

J gene: TRBJ2-7
V gene: TRBV5-1
CDR3 protein: CASSPGPVIYEQYF

J gene: TRBJ1-5
V gene: TRBV28
CDR3 protein: CASSFDRGGGNQPQHF

J gene: TRBJ2-2
V gene: TRBV23-1
CDR3 protein: CASSQSCSGRGTGELFF

J gene: TRBJ1-2
V gene: TRBV10-3
CDR3 protein: CAISGTGRDYGYTF

J gene: TRBJ2-4
V gene: TRBV7-8
CDR3 protein: CASSSASPGAKNIQYF

J gene: TRBJ2-3
V gene: TRBV10-2
CDR3 protein: CASIRAGPTDTQYF

J gene: TRBJ2-1
V gene: TRBV29-1
CDR3 protein: CSVDPETSYNEQFF

J gene: TRBJ1-1
V gene: TRBV5-1
CDR3 protein: CASSLWTGGMNTEAFF

J gene: TRBJ2-2
V gene: TRBV2
CDR3 protein: CASSDHTPEDGELFF

J gene: TRBJ2-1
V gene: TRBV4-2
CDR3 protein: CASSQAGTGGWDEQFF

J gene: TRBJ1-1
V gene: TRBV18
CDR3 protein: CASSRSDSQATEAFF

J gene: TRBJ2-7
V gene: TRBV5-5
CDR3 protein: CASSPATGDYEQYF

J gene: TRBJ1-1
V gene: TRBV28
CDR3 protein: CASSKWDSYHRRAFF

J gene: TRBJ2-2
V gene: TRBV30
CDR3 protein: CAWVGLAGARGGELFF

J gene: TRBJ1-1
V gene: TRBV6-5
CDR3 protein: CASSPNRAQRTEAFF

J gene: TRBJ2-7
V gene: TRBV28
CDR3 protein: CASSLLTSGLYEQYF

J gene: TRBJ2-1
V gene: TRBV6-6
CDR3 protein: CASNSRGISSYNEQFF

J gene: TRBJ1-5
V gene: TRBV5-8
CDR3 protein: CASSLEMGVGNQPQHF

J gene: TRBJ2-5
V gene: TRBV7-3
CDR3 protein: CASSLGRGTGEETQYF

J gene: TRBJ2-7
V gene: TRBV7-9
CDR3 protein: CASIQGGRAWGEQYF

J gene: TRBJ2-5
V gene: TRBV6-1
CDR3 protein: CASNRELSPETQYF